The 3 T cell receptor beta chains given below trace back to one sample, sequenced in a study of human T cells and chemical hapten exposure. TCRdb processed the RACE reads anew with MiXCR; each CDR3 protein has one entry. This sample has about 74,000 distinct CDR3 sequences, with 25% to 40% found just once. Time point reported: patch test 1, 2 weeks after DPC sensitization. Treatment described: therapeutic diphenylcyclopropenone sensitization with weekly scalp DPC. The sample was whole blood, taken in connection with sensitization to the hapten diphenylcyclopropenone (DPC). These receptors were taken from a man between 35 and 55 years old with alopecia areata. Some clones in this sample may be carry-over from other donors' samples.

V gene TRBV7-8 combines with J gene TRBJ1-1; D is perhaps TRBD1 (6 bases). Germline V CDR1 and CDR2: SGHVS, FQNEAQ. The length of the CDR3 is 15 residues. V was trimmed by 6 bases and J by 0 bases, leaving 14 bases between them. CDR3 in DNA: TGTGCCAGCAGGAAAGGGGGGTGGGTGAACACTGAAGCTTTCTTT. Translated: CASRKGGWVNTEAFF. The complete variable domain, with remaining parts taken from reference TRBV7-8 and TRBJ1-1, reads GAGVSQSPRYKVAKRGQDVALRCDPISGHVSLFWYQQALGQGPEFLTYFQNEAQLDKSGLPSDRFFAERPEGSVSTLKIQRTQQEDSAVYLCASRKGGWVNTEAFFGQGTRLTVV.

The chain carries TRBV7-9 and TRBJ2-3; 9 bases fit TRBD1. The germline gives CDR1 SEHNR, CDR2 FQNEAQ (reference sequence). CDR3 size: 18 residues. Losses at the gene ends were 5 bases for V and 2 bases for J; bases not matched to a gene: 14. CDR3 sequence reads: CASSTPPGDRDYTDTQYF. Written as DNA, the CDR3 is TGTGCCAGCAGCACACCCCCGGGGGACAGGGATTACACAGATACGCAGTATTTT. The variable domain in full, with the rest retrieved from reference TRBV7-9 and TRBJ2-3, is DTGVSQNPRHKITKRGQNVTFRCDPISEHNRLYWYRQTLGQGPEFLTYFQNEAQLEKSRLLSDRFSAERPKGSFSTLEIQRTEQGDSAMYLCASSTPPGDRDYTDTQYFGPGTRLTVL.

The chain recombines TRBV20-1 with TRBJ2-7; 10 nucleotides match TRBD2. The CDR3 runs to 14 residues. CDR1 and CDR2 from the germline V gene are DFQATT and SNEGSKA (reference sequence). The V segment lost 5 bases and the J segment 2 bases; nucleotides outside the gene matches: 6. The CDR3 reads CSARAGGDPYEQYF. The CDR3 DNA follows: TGCAGTGCTCGAGCGGGAGGGGACCCCTACGAGCAGTACTTC.